This T cell receptor beta chain originates from a study of T-cell reconstitution after alpha-beta-depleted transplantation in children. Unique molecular identifiers were used to barcode this TCRbeta library. A single record per CDR3 protein comes from TCRdb applying MiXCR to the PCR reads. This sample has more than 300,000 distinct CDR3 sequences, with around 16% found just once. The CDR3 runs 15 residues. V shed 4 bases and J shed 6 bases, with 15 bases lying between them. The V gene's germline CDR1 is ENHRY and CDR2 SYGVKD. The chain joins TRBV10-3 to TRBJ2-2, with D possibly being TRBD2 (5 bases). The sequencing used PBMCs, mostly from graft donor cells, collected 360 days after TCRalphabeta/CD19-depleted stem cell transplant. The TCR originated in a male patient aged 2 to 9 who had a stem cell transplant for acute lymphoblastic leukemia, so the T cells may come from the graft donor. The CDR3 DNA reads TGTGCCATCAGTGCAAGGGCCGGGGAAGCCGGGGAGCTGTTTTTT. This codes for CAISARAGEAGELFF.